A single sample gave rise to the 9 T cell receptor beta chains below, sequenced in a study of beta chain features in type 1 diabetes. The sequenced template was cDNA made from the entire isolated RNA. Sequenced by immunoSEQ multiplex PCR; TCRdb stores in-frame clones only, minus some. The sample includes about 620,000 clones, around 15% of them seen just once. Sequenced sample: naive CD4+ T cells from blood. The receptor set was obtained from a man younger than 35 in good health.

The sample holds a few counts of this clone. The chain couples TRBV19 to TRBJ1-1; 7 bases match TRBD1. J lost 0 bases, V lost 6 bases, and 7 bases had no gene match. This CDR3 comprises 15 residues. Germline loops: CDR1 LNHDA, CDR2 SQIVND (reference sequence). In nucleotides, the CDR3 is TGTGCCAGTAGCCCCCTGGACAGGCTGAACACTGAAGCTTTCTTT. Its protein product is CASSPLDRLNTEAFF.

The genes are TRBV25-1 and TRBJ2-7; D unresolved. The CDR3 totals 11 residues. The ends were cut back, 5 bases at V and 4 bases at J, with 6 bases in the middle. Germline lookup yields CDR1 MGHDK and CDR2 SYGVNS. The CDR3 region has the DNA TGTGCCAGCAGTCCACAGTACGAGCAGTACTTC. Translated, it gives CASSPQYEQYF.

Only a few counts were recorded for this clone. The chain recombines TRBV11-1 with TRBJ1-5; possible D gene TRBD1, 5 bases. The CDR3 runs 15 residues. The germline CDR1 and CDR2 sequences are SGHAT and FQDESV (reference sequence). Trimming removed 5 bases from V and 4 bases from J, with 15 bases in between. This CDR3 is CASSQGPEDNQPQHF. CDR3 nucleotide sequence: TGTGCCAGCAGCCAGGGACCCGAGGATAATCAGCCCCAGCATTTT.

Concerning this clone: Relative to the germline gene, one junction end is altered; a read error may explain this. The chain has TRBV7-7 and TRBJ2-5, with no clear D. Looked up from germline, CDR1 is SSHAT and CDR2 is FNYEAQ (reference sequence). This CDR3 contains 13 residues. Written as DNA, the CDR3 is TGTGCTAGCAGCCCAGATGGGCGCAAGGCCCAGTACTTC. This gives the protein CASSPDGRKAQYF.

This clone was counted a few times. CDR3 loop: CASSVARYGYTF. In DNA form, the CDR3 reads TGTGCCAGCAGCGTAGCTAGGTATGGCTACACCTTC. The rearrangement uses TRBV9 and TRBJ1-2; unclear D gene. Trimming shortened V by 0 bases and J by 5 bases, and 5 bases separated the two germline ends. CDR1 is SGDLS, CDR2 YYNGEE, per germline. CDR3 size: 12 residues.

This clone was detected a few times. This chain's CDR3 is CASSFSTGTFSGANVLTF. CDR3 DNA: TGTGCCAGCAGCTTTTCTACCGGGACATTCTCTGGGGCCAACGTCCTGACTTTC. This rearrangement joins TRBV7-9 to TRBJ2-6; TRBD1 is a possible D gene (6 bases). This CDR3 has 18 residues. V was shortened by 3 bases and J by 0 bases, with 15 bases between the two germline ends. CDR1 is SEHNR, CDR2 FQNEAQ, per germline (reference sequence).

CDR3: CATSRTGQGSEAFF. The CDR3 coding sequence is TGTGCCACCAGCAGGACCGGACAGGGTTCTGAAGCTTTCTTT. The rearrangement joins TRBV15 to TRBJ1-1, with TRBD1 identical over 8 bases. The ends lost 3 bases at V and 6 bases at J; junction bases unmatched: 6. CDR1 LNHNV and CDR2 YYDKDF come from the germline V gene (reference sequence). This CDR3 contains 14 residues.

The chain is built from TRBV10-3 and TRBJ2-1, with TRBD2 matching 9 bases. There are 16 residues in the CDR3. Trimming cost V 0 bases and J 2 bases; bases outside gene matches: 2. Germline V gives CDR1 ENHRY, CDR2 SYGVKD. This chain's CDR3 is CAISESGGRAYNEQFF. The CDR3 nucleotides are TGTGCCATCAGTGAGTCAGGCGGGAGGGCCTACAATGAGCAGTTCTTC.

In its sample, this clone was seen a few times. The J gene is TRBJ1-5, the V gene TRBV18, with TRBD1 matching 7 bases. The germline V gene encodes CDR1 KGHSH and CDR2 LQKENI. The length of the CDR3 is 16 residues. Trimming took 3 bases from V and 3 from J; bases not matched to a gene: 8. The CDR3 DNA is TGTGCCAGCTCACCGGAGCCGGGACAGTACAATCAGCCCCAGCATTTT. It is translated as CASSPEPGQYNQPQHF. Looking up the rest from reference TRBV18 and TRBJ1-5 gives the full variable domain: NAGVMQNPRHLVRRRGQEARLRCSPMKGHSHVYWYRQLPEEGLKFMVYLQKENIIDESGMPKERFSAEFPKEGPSILRIQQVVRGDSAAYFCASSPEPGQYNQPQHFGDGTRLSIL.